This T cell receptor beta chain was sequenced for a study of monozygotic twins with inflammatory bowel disease. Broader study findings: Evidence failed to back one strong IBD-linked signal or clonotype. Whether twins were concordant or discordant made no difference to repertoire similarity, possibly from limited power.

Germline V lookup: CDR1 MDHEN, CDR2 SYDVKM. The CDR3 is 12 amino acids. Each TCR library used about 3,500 ng of total RNA. TCRdb re-called the 5' RACE reads and gives one entry per CDR3 protein, without DNA. This sample contains fewer than 400,000 distinct CDR3 sequences. Comment on this clonotype: The antigen is not known.

Specimen: blood. The receptor was isolated from a human donor with ulcerative colitis or Crohn's disease, or a healthy co-twin of an affected twin (not recorded which). V usage is TRBV28 and J usage is TRBJ2-3. CDR3 region: CASSELPDTQYF.